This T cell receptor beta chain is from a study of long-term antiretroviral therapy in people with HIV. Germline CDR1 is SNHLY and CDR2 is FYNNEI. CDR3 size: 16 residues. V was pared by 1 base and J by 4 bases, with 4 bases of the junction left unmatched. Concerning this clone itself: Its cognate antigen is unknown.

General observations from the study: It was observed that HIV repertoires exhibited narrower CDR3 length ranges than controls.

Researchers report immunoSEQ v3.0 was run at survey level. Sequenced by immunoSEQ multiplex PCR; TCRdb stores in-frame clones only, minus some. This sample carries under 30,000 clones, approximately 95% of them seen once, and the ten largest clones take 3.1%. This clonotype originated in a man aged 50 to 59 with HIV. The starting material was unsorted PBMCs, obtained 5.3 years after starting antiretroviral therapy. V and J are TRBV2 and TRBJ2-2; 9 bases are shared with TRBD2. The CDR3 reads CASSEVRAGGTGELFF. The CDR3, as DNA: TGTGCCAGCAGTGAAGTGAGAGCGGGGGGCACCGGGGAGCTGTTTTTT.